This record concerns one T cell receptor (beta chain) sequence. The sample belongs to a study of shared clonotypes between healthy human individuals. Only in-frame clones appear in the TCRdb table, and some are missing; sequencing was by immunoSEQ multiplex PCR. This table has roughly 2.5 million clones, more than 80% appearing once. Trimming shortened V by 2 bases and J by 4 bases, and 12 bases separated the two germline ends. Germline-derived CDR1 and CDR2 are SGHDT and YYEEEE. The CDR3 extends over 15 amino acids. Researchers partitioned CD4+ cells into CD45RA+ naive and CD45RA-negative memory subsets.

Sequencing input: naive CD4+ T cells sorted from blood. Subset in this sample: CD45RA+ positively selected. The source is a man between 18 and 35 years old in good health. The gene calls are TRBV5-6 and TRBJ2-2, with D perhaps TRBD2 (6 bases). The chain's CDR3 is CASSLGGAVTGELFF. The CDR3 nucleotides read TGTGCCAGCAGCTTAGGAGGGGCCGTCACCGGGGAGCTGTTTTTT.